A single T cell receptor (beta chain) is shown here with its context. Its specificity is not known. The sample belongs to a study of PD-1 blockade in classical Hodgkin lymphoma. General observations from the study: According to reports, newly diagnosed patients had lower baseline TCR diversity than healthy donors, and relapsed/refractory patients had lower baseline TCR diversity still. CD4+ TCR diversity, unlike CD8+, climbed significantly by C4D1. Underlying causes for the observed repertoire differences were not defined, possibly disease activity or prior therapy. Exclusion removed patients who began nivolumab under 1 year after ASCT.

V was pared by 1 base and J by 6 bases, with 10 bases between. Germline V CDR1 and CDR2: LNHDA, SQIVND (reference sequence). The CDR3 is 13 amino acids. Each and every patient relapsed after autologous stem cell transplantation, and patients got differing brentuximab vedotin exposure. Only in-frame clones appear in the TCRdb table, and some are missing; sequencing was by immunoSEQ multiplex PCR. The sample has some 100,000 clones; 75% to 90% are singletons. The sequencing used peripheral blood mononuclear cells (PBMCs), collected before the second cycle of nivolumab. The genes are TRBV19 and TRBJ2-7, with TRBD1 as a possible D gene (5 bases). The sequence came from a human donor with classical Hodgkin lymphoma. The CDR3 here is CASSIGGQGEQYF. DNA of the CDR3: TGTGCCAGTAGTATAGGTGGGCAGGGCGAGCAGTACTTC.